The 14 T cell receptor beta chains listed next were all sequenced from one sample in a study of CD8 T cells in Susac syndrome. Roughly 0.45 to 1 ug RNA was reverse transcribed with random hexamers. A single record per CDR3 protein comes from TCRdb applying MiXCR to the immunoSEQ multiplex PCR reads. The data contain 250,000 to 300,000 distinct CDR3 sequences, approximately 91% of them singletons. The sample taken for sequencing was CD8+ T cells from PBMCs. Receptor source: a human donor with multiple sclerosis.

The CDR3 bases are TGTGCCAGCAGCGATCCCTCAGGTAAAGCGAACACCGGGGAGCTGTTTTTT. This sequence encodes CASSDPSGKANTGELFF. The V call is TRBV9, the J call TRBJ2-2, with D unresolved. The CDR3 sequence is 17 residues long. The germline V gene has CDR1 SGDLS and CDR2 YYNGEE. V was pared by 3 bases and J by 0 bases, with 15 bases between. Filled out from reference TRBV9 and TRBJ2-2, the complete variable domain reads DSGVTQTPKHLITATGQRVTLRCSPRSGDLSVYWYQQSLDQGLQFLIQYYNGEERAKGNILERFSAQQFPDLHSELNLSSLELGDSALYFCASSDPSGKANTGELFFGEGSRLTVL.

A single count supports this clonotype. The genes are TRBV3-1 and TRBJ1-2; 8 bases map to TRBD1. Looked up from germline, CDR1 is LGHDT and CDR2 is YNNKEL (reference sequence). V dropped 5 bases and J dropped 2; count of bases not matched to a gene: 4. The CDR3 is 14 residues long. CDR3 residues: CASSSRTGNYGYTF. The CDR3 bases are TGTGCCAGCAGCTCGCGGACAGGGAACTATGGCTACACCTTC.

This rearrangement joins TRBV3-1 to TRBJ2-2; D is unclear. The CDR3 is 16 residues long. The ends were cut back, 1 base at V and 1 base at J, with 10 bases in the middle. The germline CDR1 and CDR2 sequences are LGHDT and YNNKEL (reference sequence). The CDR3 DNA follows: TGTGCCAGCAGCCAAGTCTGGCAGATGAACACCGGGGAGCTGTTTTTT. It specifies CASSQVWQMNTGELFF.

CDR3 protein: CASSLYGSSSYEQYF. For the CDR3, the DNA is TGTGCCAGCAGCTTATATGGCTCGAGCTCCTACGAGCAGTACTTC. The chain is built from TRBV11-1 and TRBJ2-7; D gene uncertain. From germline, CDR1 is SGHAT and CDR2 FQDESV (reference sequence). The CDR3 runs to 15 residues. V gave up 2 bases and J gave up 0 bases, with 11 bases separating them.

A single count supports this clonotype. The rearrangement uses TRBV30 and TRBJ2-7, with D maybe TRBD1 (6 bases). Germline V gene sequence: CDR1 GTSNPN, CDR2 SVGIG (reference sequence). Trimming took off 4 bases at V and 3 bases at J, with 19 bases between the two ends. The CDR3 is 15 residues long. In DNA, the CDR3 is TGTGCCTGGACGTCTTCTGGGGGACACCTCTACGAGCAGTACTTC. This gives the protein CAWTSSGGHLYEQYF.

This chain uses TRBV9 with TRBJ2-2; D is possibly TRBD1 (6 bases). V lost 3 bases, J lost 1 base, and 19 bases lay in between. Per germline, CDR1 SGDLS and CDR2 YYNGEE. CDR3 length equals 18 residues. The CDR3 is CASSGGGWRAWNTGELFF. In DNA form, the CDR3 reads TGTGCCAGCAGCGGAGGGGGTTGGCGGGCCTGGAACACCGGGGAGCTGTTTTTT.

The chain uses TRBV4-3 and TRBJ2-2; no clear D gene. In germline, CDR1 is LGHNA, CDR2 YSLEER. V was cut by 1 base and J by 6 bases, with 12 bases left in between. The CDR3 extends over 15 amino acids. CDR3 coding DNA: TGCGCCAGCAGCCAAGCTTCCTATCTCGCCGGGGAGCTGTTTTTT. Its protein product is CASSQASYLAGELFF.

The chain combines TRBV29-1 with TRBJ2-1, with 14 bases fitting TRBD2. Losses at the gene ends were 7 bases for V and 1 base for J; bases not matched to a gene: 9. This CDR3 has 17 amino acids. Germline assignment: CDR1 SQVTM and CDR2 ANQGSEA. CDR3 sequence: CSGLGTSGRFSYNEQFF. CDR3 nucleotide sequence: TGCAGCGGCCTCGGGACTAGCGGGAGATTTTCCTACAATGAGCAGTTCTTC.

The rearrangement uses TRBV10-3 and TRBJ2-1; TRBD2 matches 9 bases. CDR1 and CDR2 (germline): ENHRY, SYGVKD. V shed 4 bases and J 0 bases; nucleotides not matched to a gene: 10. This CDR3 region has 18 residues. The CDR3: CAISVVAGAGTSYNEQFF. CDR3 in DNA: TGTGCCATCAGTGTTGTAGCGGGGGCCGGGACCTCCTACAATGAGCAGTTCTTC.

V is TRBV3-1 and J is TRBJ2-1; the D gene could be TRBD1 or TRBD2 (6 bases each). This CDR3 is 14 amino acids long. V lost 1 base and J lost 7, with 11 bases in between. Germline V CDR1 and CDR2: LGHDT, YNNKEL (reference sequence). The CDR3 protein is CASSQAGAGNEQFF. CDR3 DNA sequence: TGTGCCAGCAGCCAAGCGGGGGCGGGGAATGAGCAGTTCTTC.

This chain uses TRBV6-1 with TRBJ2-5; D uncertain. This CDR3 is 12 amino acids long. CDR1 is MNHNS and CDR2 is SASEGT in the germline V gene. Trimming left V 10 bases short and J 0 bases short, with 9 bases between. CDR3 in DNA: TGTGCCACCTCGACCAACCAAGAGACCCAGTACTTC. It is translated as CATSTNQETQYF.

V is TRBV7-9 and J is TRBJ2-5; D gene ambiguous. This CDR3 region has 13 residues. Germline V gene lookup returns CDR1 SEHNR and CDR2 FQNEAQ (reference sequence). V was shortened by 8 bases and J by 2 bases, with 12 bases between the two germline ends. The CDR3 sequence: CASGPAGQETQYF. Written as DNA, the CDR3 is TGTGCCAGCGGCCCCGCCGGACAAGAGACCCAGTACTTC.

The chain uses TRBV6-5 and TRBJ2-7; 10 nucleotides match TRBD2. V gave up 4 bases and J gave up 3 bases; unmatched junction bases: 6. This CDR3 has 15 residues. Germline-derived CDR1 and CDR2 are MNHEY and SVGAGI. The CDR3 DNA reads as TGTGCCAGCAGTTCTTTAGCGGGAGGCCACTACGAGCAGTACTTC. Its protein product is CASSSLAGGHYEQYF.

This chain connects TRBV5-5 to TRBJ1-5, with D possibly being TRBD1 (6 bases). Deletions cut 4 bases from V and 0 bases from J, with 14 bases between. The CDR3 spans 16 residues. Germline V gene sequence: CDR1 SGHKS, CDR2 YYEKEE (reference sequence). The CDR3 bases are TGTGCCAGCAGCGCCTGGGACATCAATAGCAATCAGCCCCAGCATTTT. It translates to CASSAWDINSNQPQHF.